The 32 T cell receptor beta chains below come from one sample, sequenced in a study of CD8+CD57+ T cells in acquired aplastic anemia. Findings and caveats of the study: Diversity in CD8+CD57+ cells from patients fell below that of the total CD4+ and CD8+ cell pools. This difference was described as decreased diversity.

The template used for profiling TCR beta VDJ and CDR3 was genomic DNA. TCRdb ran MiXCR on the reads and lists one entry per CDR3 protein. The sample carries approximately 21,000 distinct CDR3 sequences, almost 40% recorded once. An expansion of CD8+CD57+ cells by flow cytometry had been shown in patients chosen for sequencing. The antigens for these receptors are not known. The specimen was CD8+CD57+ T cells sorted from PBMCs. Subset described: bead-enriched CD8+CD57+ effector memory T cells from SAA patients. These receptors originate from a human donor with aplastic anemia.

This clonotype was detected a few times. The V and J genes are TRBV10-3 and TRBJ2-7, with 7 bases lining up with TRBD1. Unmatched junction bases numbered 3, after V lost 10 bases and J lost 0 bases. CDR3 length: 12 amino acids. From germline, CDR1 is ENHRY and CDR2 SYGVKD. The chain's CDR3 is CATTGVSYEQYF. The DNA for the CDR3 is TGTGCCACCACAGGGGTCTCCTACGAGCAGTACTTC.

By its share, this clonotype is medium-sized. This chain links TRBV10-3 with TRBJ2-7; either TRBD1 or TRBD2 may fit D (5 bases each). Germline V gives CDR1 ENHRY, CDR2 SYGVKD. CDR3 length: 14 residues. V lost 4 bases and J lost 3, with 13 bases in between. The chain's CDR3 is CAISVGDHIYEQYF. CDR3 in DNA: TGTGCCATCAGTGTAGGGGACCACATCTACGAGCAGTACTTC.

This chain links TRBV5-1 with TRBJ1-6, with unresolved D. The CDR3 spans 14 residues. Germline V lookup: CDR1 SGHRS, CDR2 YFSETQ. The V and J ends lost 1 base and 7 bases respectively, with 9 bases between them. The CDR3 nucleotides are TGCGCCAGCAGCTTGCGAGCAGAAAATTCACCCCTCCACTTT. Its translation: CASSLRAENSPLHF.

In this sample, this clonotype turned up a few times. The rearrangement links TRBV20-1 to TRBJ2-1, with D maybe TRBD2 (5 bases). Germline V gene lookup returns CDR1 DFQATT and CDR2 SNEGSKA (reference sequence). Trimming cost V 6 bases and J 16 bases, with 25 bases left between them. The CDR3 extends over 13 amino acids. For the CDR3, the DNA is TGCAGTGCCAATACGGGATCCGCGAGTTCTAAATTCTTC. Protein: CSANTGSASSKFF.

The rearrangement joins TRBV30 to TRBJ1-6, with D maybe TRBD1 (5 bases). Germline CDR1 reads GTSNPN; CDR2 reads SVGIG (reference sequence). This CDR3 spans 17 amino acids. V shed 5 bases and J shed 0 bases, with 17 bases lying between them. CDR3 amino acids: CAWSRDGFSSYNSPLHF. Here the CDR3 DNA reads TGTGCCTGGTCGAGGGACGGATTTAGCTCCTATAATTCACCCCTCCACTTT.

As DNA, the CDR3 is TGTGCCAGCAGCCAAGAGGGACTTTCACAAGAGACCCAGTACTTC. This sequence encodes CASSQEGLSQETQYF. V is TRBV4-2 and J is TRBJ2-5; tentatively, D is TRBD2 (6 bases). With 0 bases removed from V and 2 bases from J, the gap between germline ends came to 10 bases. The CDR3 sequence is 15 residues long. Germline V gives CDR1 LGHNA, CDR2 YNFKEQ.

The chain couples TRBV15 to TRBJ2-7; D perhaps matches TRBD2 (6 bases). The germline V and J ends were trimmed by 8 bases and 6 bases, with 11 bases remaining between them. CDR1 LNHNV and CDR2 YYDKDF come from the germline V gene (reference sequence). The CDR3 is 11 residues long. The CDR3 reads CATAGRGEQYV. CDR3 coding DNA: TGTGCCACCGCCGGGCGGGGCGAGCAGTACGTC.

The V call is TRBV24-1, the J call TRBJ2-1; possible D gene TRBD2, 6 bases. The CDR3 is made up of 15 amino acids. With 3 bases removed from V and 5 bases from J, the gap between germline ends came to 13 bases. Germline-derived CDR1 and CDR2 are KGHDR and SFDVKD. The CDR3 sequence is CATSDVRASDNEQFF. CDR3 coding DNA: TGTGCCACCAGTGATGTGCGGGCTAGCGACAATGAGCAGTTCTTC.

This clonotype has just a few counts. A junction end diverges from the germline sequence, so it may reflect a read error. The chain combines TRBV30 with TRBJ1-2, with D unclear. The germline V gene has CDR1 GTSNPN and CDR2 SVGIG (reference sequence). This CDR3 has 16 residues. The CDR3 loop is CDWSSDVCSSDLGYTF. CDR3 nucleotides: TGTGACTGGAGTTCAGACGTGTGCTCTTCCGATCTTGGCTACACCTTC.

The V gene is TRBV19, the J gene TRBJ1-5, with D hard to call. This CDR3 has 15 residues. V shed 7 bases and J shed 0 bases, with 13 bases lying between them. Looked up from germline, CDR1 is LNHDA and CDR2 is SQIVND (reference sequence). The CDR3 spells CASILSAYSNQPQHF. DNA of the CDR3: TGTGCCAGTATCTTATCAGCTTATAGCAATCAGCCCCAGCATTTT.

J is TRBJ2-5 and V is TRBV5-1; D is undetermined. The ends were cut back, 0 bases at V and 1 base at J, with 13 bases in the middle. Germline V lookup: CDR1 SGHRS, CDR2 YFSETQ. CDR3 size: 16 residues. The CDR3 coding sequence is TGCGCCAGCAGCTTGGGCATTATTAGGATCCAAGAGACCCAGTACTTC. This sequence encodes CASSLGIIRIQETQYF. The complete variable domain, with remaining parts taken from reference TRBV5-1 and TRBJ2-5, reads KAGVTQTPRYLIKTRGQQVTLSCSPISGHRSVSWYQQTPGQGLQFLFEYFSETQRNKGNFPGRFSGRQFSNSRSEMNVSTLELGDSALYLCASSLGIIRIQETQYFGPGTRLLVL.

The V and J genes are TRBV19 and TRBJ2-7; possible D gene TRBD1, 5 bases. Per the germline V gene, CDR1 is LNHDA and CDR2 is SQIVND (reference sequence). The CDR3 has 13 amino acids. V lost 8 bases to trimming and J lost 3 bases, with 14 bases between them. CDR3 loop: CASGLSRGYEQYF. The CDR3 DNA sequence: TGTGCCAGTGGTCTGAGTAGGGGCTACGAGCAGTACTTC.

With respect to this clonotype: The DNA is left out, because the CDR3 cannot be placed on it with certainty; the CDR3 is given as TCRdb lists it. The chain has TRBV7-3 and TRBJ1-6; TRBD1 reflects the table's D call only, with no check against the DNA. The length of the CDR3 is 18 amino acids, counting both ends. Germline CDR1 SGHTA, CDR2 FQGTGA. This CDR3 reads CASSDPLNRDREGLHLRF.

CDR3 DNA: TGCAGTGCTAGACTCCGACTAGACGATACGCAGTATTTT. Residues: CSARLRLDDTQYF. V and J are TRBV20-1 and TRBJ2-3, with D possibly TRBD2 on 6 matching bases. From germline, CDR1 is DFQATT and CDR2 SNEGSKA (reference sequence). This CDR3 spans 13 amino acids. Trimming removed 2 bases at V and 6 bases at J, with 12 bases between.

V is TRBV10-1 and J is TRBJ2-7; 7 bases fit TRBD1. The germline V gene has CDR1 WNHNN and CDR2 SYGVQD (reference sequence). V dropped 5 bases and J dropped 2; count of bases not matched to a gene: 6. The CDR3 is made up of 14 amino acids. CDR3 sequence: CASSSQGVPYEQYF. CDR3 nucleotide sequence: TGCGCCAGCAGTTCTCAGGGGGTACCCTACGAGCAGTACTTC.

Remarks on this clonotype: At one end the junction does not follow the germline gene, possibly because of a read error. The rearrangement joins TRBV2 to TRBJ2-3, with D uncertain. This CDR3 comprises 14 residues. CDR1 is SNHLY, CDR2 FYNNEI, per germline. In DNA, the CDR3 is TGTGCCAGCAGTCAAGCAATTAGCACAGATACGCAGTATTTT. Translated, it gives CASSQAISTDTQYF.

The CDR3 coding sequence is TGTGCCAGCAGTGTGACTACGGGGCCCACAGATACGCAGTATTTT. Encoded protein: CASSVTTGPTDTQYF. The chain combines TRBV6-4 with TRBJ2-3; D may be TRBD1 or TRBD2 (5 bases each). Trimming took off 4 bases at V and 2 bases at J, with 13 bases between the two ends. CDR1 and CDR2 (germline): MRHNA, SNTAGT. The CDR3 spans 15 residues.

The chain has TRBV6-4 and TRBJ2-3; 13 positions match TRBD2. J lost 4 bases, V lost 3 bases, and 1 base had no gene match. In germline, CDR1 is MRHNA, CDR2 SNTAGT. This CDR3 is 15 amino acids long. The CDR3 coding sequence is TGTGCCAGCAGTGAACTAGCGGGGGGGGCAGATACGCAGTATTTT. Translated, it gives CASSELAGGADTQYF.

This clonotype was picked up a small number of times. The gene calls are TRBV10-3 and TRBJ2-7; TRBD2 matches at 8 bases. There are 14 residues in the CDR3. Germline lookup yields CDR1 ENHRY and CDR2 SYGVKD. V shed 4 bases and J 6 bases; nucleotides not matched to a gene: 8. The DNA for the CDR3 is TGTGCCATCAGTGTTGATGCGGGAGGTGGCGAGCAGTACTTC. The encoded protein is CAISVDAGGGEQYF.

In nucleotides, the CDR3 is TGCAGCGTCCCAAGGGCGGGAGTCTACAATGAGCAGTTCTTC. Amino acid sequence: CSVPRAGVYNEQFF. V is TRBV29-1 and J is TRBJ2-1; 7 bases are shared with TRBD2. CDR1 SQVTM and CDR2 ANQGSEA come from the germline V gene. This CDR3 has 14 amino acids. J lost 3 bases, V lost 6 bases, and 8 bases had no gene match.

This clonotype has just a few counts. One end of the junction does not line up with germline, which may come from a read error. The chain carries TRBV7-4 and TRBJ1-4, with 8 positions matching TRBD1. Germline lookup yields CDR1 SGHVT and CDR2 SQSDAQ. CDR3 length: 14 residues. The CDR3: CASSRTGLGEKLFF. The CDR3 DNA follows: TGTGCCAGCAGCCGGACAGGGTTGGGTGAAAAACTATTTTTT. Full variable domain (outside the CDR3, taken from reference TRBV7-4 and TRBJ1-4): GAGVSQSPRYKVAKRGRDVALRCDSISGHVTLYWYRQTLGQGSEVLTYSQSDAQRDKSGRPSGRFSAERPERSVSTLKIQRTEQGDSAVYLCASSRTGLGEKLFFGSGTQLSVL.

This sequence joins TRBV9 and TRBJ2-1; D gene uncertain. CDR3 length: 13 amino acids. Per the germline V gene, CDR1 is SGDLS and CDR2 is YYNGEE. V gave up 1 base and J gave up 3 bases, with 5 bases separating them. CDR3 bases: TGTGCCAGCAGCGTACGTGACTACAATGAGCAGTTCTTC. Encoded protein: CASSVRDYNEQFF.

Here the CDR3 reads CASSDSVPVYEQYV. Here the CDR3 DNA reads TGTGCCAGCAGTGACTCAGTACCTGTCTACGAGCAGTACGTC. The chain employs TRBV2 and TRBJ2-7; the D is unclear. CDR1 SNHLY and CDR2 FYNNEI come from the germline V gene. V dropped 3 bases and J dropped 3 bases, with 12 bases sitting between them. CDR3 length: 14 residues.

This chain connects TRBV19 to TRBJ2-3; 8 nucleotides agree with TRBD2. Trimming took 9 bases from V and 4 from J; bases not matched to a gene: 12. Germline CDR1 and CDR2: LNHDA and SQIVND (reference sequence). This CDR3 has 15 amino acids. The CDR3: CASREAGGDPDTQYF. DNA for the CDR3: TGTGCCAGCCGGGAGGCGGGGGGAGACCCAGATACGCAGTATTTT.

This clonotype has a handful of counts. The genes are TRBV7-3 and TRBJ2-7; D tentatively reads TRBD1 or TRBD2 (5 bases each). Trimming stripped 5 bases from V and 2 bases from J, with 13 bases between. This CDR3 spans 14 amino acids. Germline V CDR1 and CDR2: SGHTA, FQGTGA. DNA of the CDR3: TGTGCCAGCAGCCCGCCTGGGGGTGCCTACGAGCAGTACTTC. Translated, it gives CASSPPGGAYEQYF. Together with reference TRBV7-3 and TRBJ2-7, the CDR3 gives the full variable domain: GAGVSQTPSNKVTEKGKYVELRCDPISGHTALYWYRQSLGQGPEFLIYFQGTGAADDSGLPNDRFFAVRPEGSVSTLKIQRTERGDSAVYLCASSPPGGAYEQYFGPGTRLTVT.

This clonotype has more than one count but fewer than ten. The V call is TRBV25-1, the J call TRBJ2-1; 7 bases map to TRBD1. Per germline, CDR1 MGHDK and CDR2 SYGVNS. J gave up 5 bases and V 4 bases, and 5 bases lay outside the gene matches. The CDR3 is 14 amino acids. The chain's CDR3 is CASSGTGIHNEQFF. CDR3 bases: TGTGCCAGCAGTGGGACAGGAATACACAATGAGCAGTTCTTC.

This chain joins TRBV2 and TRBJ2-7; D might be TRBD1 (5 bases). Germline lookup yields CDR1 SNHLY and CDR2 FYNNEI. The germline V and J ends were trimmed by 7 bases and 2 bases, with 12 bases remaining between them. CDR3 length equals 13 residues. The CDR3 spells CASTVTVPYEQYF. The CDR3 region has the DNA TGTGCCAGCACCGTGACAGTCCCCTACGAGCAGTACTTC.

V gene TRBV6-6 combines with J gene TRBJ2-5; possible D gene TRBD1, 5 bases. CDR1 is MNHNY and CDR2 is SVGAGI in the germline V gene (reference sequence). Between the trimmed V and J ends, which lost 6 bases and 4 bases, there was a span of 12 bases. The CDR3 has 13 residues. The CDR3 loop is CASRTAGSETQYF. The CDR3 DNA reads as TGTGCCAGCAGAACAGCAGGGTCAGAGACCCAGTACTTC.

This sequence joins TRBV29-1 and TRBJ1-1; TRBD1 matches at 8 bases. CDR1 and CDR2 from the germline V gene are SQVTM and ANQGSEA. Trimming took 4 bases from V and 5 from J; bases not matched to a gene: 12. The CDR3 is made up of 15 amino acids. CDR3 residues: CSVGRGRGLGTEAFF. The CDR3 DNA follows: TGCAGCGTTGGACGGGGCAGGGGGCTCGGGACTGAAGCTTTCTTT.

With regard to this clonotype: Possible read error: a much larger clone is one base away. This CDR3 is CASSVDTLREQYF. The CDR3 DNA follows: TGTGCCAGCAGCGTCGACACTCTGAGGGAGCAGTACTTC. The rearrangement uses TRBV9 and TRBJ2-7; the D is unclear. V dropped 2 bases and J dropped 7 bases, with 13 bases sitting between them. Per germline, CDR1 SGDLS and CDR2 YYNGEE. This CDR3 is 13 amino acids long.

This clonotype was picked up a small number of times. This chain joins TRBV20-1 and TRBJ2-1; 8 nucleotides line up with TRBD2. The CDR3 length is 15 residues. Germline-derived CDR1 and CDR2 are DFQATT and SNEGSKA (reference sequence). V lost 6 bases to trimming and J lost 0 bases; unmatched junction nucleotides: 7. The CDR3 nucleotides read TGCAGTGCCGGTAAGAGCGGGAGCTCCTACAATGAGCAGTTCTTC. Amino acids: CSAGKSGSSYNEQFF.

The table lists this clonotype with a few counts. This rearrangement joins TRBV5-6 to TRBJ2-3; 10 nucleotides match TRBD2. In germline, CDR1 is SGHDT, CDR2 YYEEEE. The CDR3 extends over 16 amino acids. Trimming removed 0 bases from V and 4 bases from J; junction bases left unmatched: 5. CDR3 region: CASSLVDSGGSDTQYF. The CDR3 coding sequence is TGTGCCAGCAGCTTGGTGGATAGCGGGGGGTCAGATACGCAGTATTTT.